Following are 12 T cell receptor beta chains from one sample sequenced in a study of blood T cell repertoires in COVID-19 (TCRdb year 2020). Library preparation used the immunoSEQ multiplex PCR assay. Held by TCRdb, this immuneACCESS table contains in-frame sequences only and omits some clones. Under half of the omission traces to an unresolved V gene where checked; the cause of the rest is unknown. This sample has about 140,000 clones in its table, and approximately 86% of those were observed once. The top ten constitute over 5% of the sample. The sequencing sample was made of peripheral blood. The receptors were gathered from a human donor in a cohort sampled during active COVID-19.

V is TRBV5-1 and J is TRBJ2-5; 8 bases map to TRBD1. Germline V lookup: CDR1 SGHRS, CDR2 YFSETQ. This CDR3 spans 15 amino acids. V shed 3 bases and J 0 bases; nucleotides not matched to a gene: 4. The CDR3 here is CASSSLQGDQETQYF. The DNA for the CDR3 is TGCGCCAGCAGCTCACTACAGGGGGACCAAGAGACCCAGTACTTC. Filled out from reference TRBV5-1 and TRBJ2-5, the complete variable domain reads KAGVTQTPRYLIKTRGQQVTLSCSPISGHRSVSWYQQTPGQGLQFLFEYFSETQRNKGNFPGRFSGRQFSNSRSEMNVSTLELGDSALYLCASSSLQGDQETQYFGPGTRLLVL.

The rearrangement links TRBV4-2 to TRBJ1-1, with no clear D. Looked up from germline, CDR1 is LGHNA and CDR2 is YNFKEQ. Trimming removed 4 bases at V and 1 base at J, with 10 bases between. The CDR3 is 14 residues long. The chain's CDR3 is CASSPGRENTEAFF. DNA for the CDR3: TGTGCCAGCAGCCCTGGACGGGAGAACACTGAAGCTTTCTTT.

V gene TRBV5-1 combines with J gene TRBJ2-1; 10 bases are a match to TRBD2. CDR1 is SGHRS and CDR2 is YFSETQ in the germline V gene. The CDR3 loop spans 14 amino acids. Losses at the gene ends were 2 bases for V and 7 bases for J; bases not matched to a gene: 3. As DNA, the CDR3 is TGCGCCAGCAGCTTAGCGGGAGGGCAGAATGAGCAGTTCTTC. As protein: CASSLAGGQNEQFF.

CDR3 nucleotides: TGTGCCAGCAGCCAATTTTTAGGACAGGCGAACACCGGGGAGCTGTTTTTT. Translated, it gives CASSQFLGQANTGELFF. The chain is built from TRBV4-2 and TRBJ2-2; 7 nucleotides agree with TRBD1. Germline CDR1 is LGHNA and CDR2 is YNFKEQ. The CDR3 runs to 17 residues. V lost 2 bases to trimming and J lost 0 bases; unmatched junction nucleotides: 6.

The chain couples TRBV19 to TRBJ1-5; 10 nucleotides match TRBD1. The CDR3 loop spans 15 amino acids. Trimming at V came to 5 bases and at J to 6 bases, leaving 7 bases not matched to a gene. Germline V gene sequence: CDR1 LNHDA, CDR2 SQIVND (reference sequence). This chain's CDR3 is CASSPGTGVSQPQHF. CDR3 nucleotides: TGTGCCAGTAGTCCCGGGACAGGGGTCAGTCAGCCCCAGCATTTT.

The rearrangement links TRBV6-5 to TRBJ1-6; 7 bases map to TRBD1. The CDR3 covers 13 residues. Unmatched junction bases numbered 5, after V lost 6 bases and J lost 9 bases. The germline V gene encodes CDR1 MNHEY and CDR2 SVGAGI. The CDR3 DNA sequence: TGTGCCAGCAGCCAACAGGGGTCTTCACCCCTCCACTTT. Translated: CASSQQGSSPLHF.

The chain combines TRBV19 with TRBJ1-3; TRBD1 matches at 7 bases. V lost 6 bases and J lost 2; bases outside the gene matches: 13. CDR1 is LNHDA, CDR2 SQIVND, per germline (reference sequence). This CDR3 spans 17 amino acids. The CDR3 DNA reads as TGTGCCAGTAGCATGGCCCGTCAGGGGGGCCCTGGAAACACCATATATTTT. Translated: CASSMARQGGPGNTIYF.

V usage is TRBV5-4 and J usage is TRBJ2-7, with 7 bases matching TRBD2. The germline CDR1 and CDR2 sequences are SGHNT and YYREEE (reference sequence). The CDR3 contains 14 residues. Trimming at V came to 3 bases and at J to 6 bases, leaving 9 bases not matched to a gene. CDR3 DNA: TGTGCCAGCAGCTGGGGGGGAGGGGACGGCGAGCAGTACTTC. Protein sequence: CASSWGGGDGEQYF.

This CDR3 reads CASRPMRYGNTIYF. CDR3 bases: TGTGCAAGTCGCCCTATGCGATATGGAAACACCATATATTTT. The chain couples TRBV12-2 to TRBJ1-3. TRBV12-2 is a pseudogene. This CDR3 has 14 residues.

This chain links TRBV6-5 with TRBJ2-2, with 10 bases aligning to TRBD1. V lost 0 bases and J lost 5; bases outside the gene matches: 3. The CDR3 sequence is 16 residues long. Germline V gene sequence: CDR1 MNHEY, CDR2 SVGAGI. The chain's CDR3 is CASSYSGQGWTGELFF. The CDR3, as DNA: TGTGCCAGCAGTTACTCGGGACAGGGGTGGACCGGGGAGCTGTTTTTT.

The chain has TRBV3-1 (or the pseudogene TRBV3-2) and TRBJ1-2, with unresolved D. Between the trimmed V and J ends, which lost 4 bases and 1 base, there was a span of 13 bases. The germline CDR1 and CDR2 sequences are LGHDT and YNNKEL (reference sequence). The CDR3 length is 15 residues. Here the CDR3 reads CASSPRGSLNYGYTF. CDR3 coding DNA: TGTGCCAGCAGCCCCCGAGGCAGCCTTAACTATGGCTACACCTTC.

The chain couples TRBV30 to TRBJ1-6, with D possibly being TRBD1 (5 bases). The CDR3 length is 14 residues. Germline-derived CDR1 and CDR2 are GTSNPN and SVGIG (reference sequence). With 3 bases removed from V and 12 bases from J, the gap between germline ends came to 18 bases. The CDR3 region is CAWSSFGGFKPLHF. CDR3 sequence (DNA): TGTGCCTGGAGCTCCTTCGGGGGATTCAAACCCCTCCACTTT.